What follows are 8 T cell receptor beta chains derived from one specimen sequenced in a study of blood T cell repertoires in COVID-19. Sequencing used immunoSEQ multiplex PCR; TCRdb keeps in-frame clones, though not all of them. Of tens of thousands of clones in the sample, roughly 83% are singletons; the top ten hold about 10%. Sequenced material: peripheral blood. The receptors come from a man at least 80 years old with active COVID-19.

The CDR3 here is CASSPEGQGNTEAFF. In nucleotides, the CDR3 is TGCGCCAGCAGCCCGGAGGGACAGGGGAACACTGAAGCTTTCTTT. The chain recombines TRBV5-1 with TRBJ1-1; 9 positions match TRBD1. Germline CDR1 SGHRS, CDR2 YFSETQ. The CDR3 runs to 15 residues. Trimming took 4 bases from V and 1 from J; bases not matched to a gene: 5.

The chain recombines TRBV25-1 with TRBJ2-1; perhaps TRBD2 as D (6 bases). The germline V and J ends were trimmed by 1 base and 6 bases, with 13 bases remaining between them. Germline-derived CDR1 and CDR2 are MGHDK and SYGVNS. The CDR3 consists of 15 residues. Here the CDR3 reads CASSEWAGGANEQFF. The CDR3 bases are TGTGCCAGCAGTGAATGGGCAGGAGGGGCCAATGAGCAGTTCTTC. Full variable domain (outside the CDR3, taken from reference TRBV25-1 and TRBJ2-1): EADIYQTPRYLVIGTGKKITLECSQTMGHDKMYWYQQDPGMELHLIHYSYGVNSTEKGDLSSESTVSRIRTEHFPLTLESARPSHTSQYLCASSEWAGGANEQFFGPGTRLTVL.

Concerning this clone: Compared with germline, one end of the junction differs, possibly owing to a read error. This sequence joins TRBV6-1 and TRBJ2-4; 7 nucleotides align to TRBD1. Germline CDR1 and CDR2: MNHNS and SASEGT. The CDR3 sequence is 12 residues long. The CDR3 nucleotides read TGTGCCAGCAGTGAAGCTTTTGACAGGGTTCTCTTC. Translation gives CASSEAFDRVLF.

The chain links TRBV6-5 to TRBJ2-7; D might be TRBD1 (6 bases). Trimming took 2 bases from V and 7 from J, leaving 15 bases between them. CDR3 length: 14 amino acids. CDR1 and CDR2 (germline): MNHEY, SVGAGI. The CDR3 nucleotides read TGTGCCAGCAGTTACAAGACAGGTGGAGGTGAGCAGTACTTC. Translated, it gives CASSYKTGGGEQYF.

The CDR3 DNA reads as TGTGCCAGCTCACCACTCGGGACTAGCGGGGCCACTCGGGCCTACGAGCAGTACTTC. Its translation is CASSPLGTSGATRAYEQYF. The rearrangement links TRBV18 to TRBJ2-7; 13 bases are a match to TRBD2. After removal of 1 base from V and 2 bases from J, the junction contained 11 bases not matched to a gene. The CDR3 has 19 amino acids. CDR1 is KGHSH and CDR2 is LQKENI in the germline V gene.

This clone was observed a few times. This chain connects TRBV6-5 to TRBJ2-7; no definite D call. There are 12 residues in the CDR3. Trimming took 6 bases from V and 3 from J, leaving 9 bases between them. CDR1 and CDR2 (germline): MNHEY, SVGAGI. As DNA, the CDR3 is TGTGCCAGCAGGGCGGTCATCTACGAGCAGTACTTC. It is translated as CASRAVIYEQYF.

The gene calls are TRBV18 and TRBJ1-5; 7 bases map to TRBD1. J was trimmed by 2 bases and V by 3 bases; bases with no gene match: 10. Germline CDR1 reads KGHSH; CDR2 reads LQKENI. This CDR3 comprises 17 residues. The CDR3 nucleotides read TGTGCCAGCTCACCCCCCGCCGGGACAGCCGGCAATCAGCCCCAGCATTTT. It translates to CASSPPAGTAGNQPQHF.

This rearrangement joins TRBV5-6 to TRBJ1-2, with 9 bases identical to TRBD1. Germline-derived CDR1 and CDR2 are SGHDT and YYEEEE. The length of the CDR3 is 14 residues. Losses at the gene ends were 6 bases for V and 8 bases for J; bases not matched to a gene: 11. The CDR3 reads CASNRGRQEWGYTF. The CDR3 coding sequence is TGTGCCAGCAACAGGGGGCGCCAGGAGTGGGGCTACACCTTC.